Reported below is one T cell receptor beta chain. Its cognate antigen is unknown. The sample originates from a study of T-cell reconstitution after alpha-beta-depleted transplantation in children. General study findings and limits: The origin of alpha-beta T cells about two months after transplant was reportedly several hundred expanded graft clones. Diversity and T-cell counts at one year after transplant derived mostly from new T cells. The high TCRbeta diversity at day 60 in some patients came from surviving recipient T cells and thymic progenitors.

Germline V gives CDR1 DFQATT, CDR2 SNEGSKA (reference sequence). V dropped 3 bases and J dropped 6 bases, with 14 bases sitting between them. The CDR3 runs to 14 residues. Library preparation (for TCRbeta) was performed with unique molecular identifiers. One entry per CDR3 protein, called by TCRdb with MiXCR from the PCR reads. The repertoire holds about 300,000 distinct CDR3 sequences, with about 7.3% as singletons. This chain joins TRBV20-1 and TRBJ1-4, with a weak D call TRBD1 (5 bases). This clonotype was sampled from a female patient aged 2-15 years who had a stem cell transplant for Fanconi anemia, so the T cells may come from the graft donor. The specimen comprised peripheral blood, sampled 360 days after TCRalphabeta/CD19-depleted stem cell transplant. CDR3 sequence reads: CSASPGTGDEKLFF. As DNA, the CDR3 is TGCAGTGCTAGCCCTGGGACTGGGGATGAAAAACTGTTTTTT.